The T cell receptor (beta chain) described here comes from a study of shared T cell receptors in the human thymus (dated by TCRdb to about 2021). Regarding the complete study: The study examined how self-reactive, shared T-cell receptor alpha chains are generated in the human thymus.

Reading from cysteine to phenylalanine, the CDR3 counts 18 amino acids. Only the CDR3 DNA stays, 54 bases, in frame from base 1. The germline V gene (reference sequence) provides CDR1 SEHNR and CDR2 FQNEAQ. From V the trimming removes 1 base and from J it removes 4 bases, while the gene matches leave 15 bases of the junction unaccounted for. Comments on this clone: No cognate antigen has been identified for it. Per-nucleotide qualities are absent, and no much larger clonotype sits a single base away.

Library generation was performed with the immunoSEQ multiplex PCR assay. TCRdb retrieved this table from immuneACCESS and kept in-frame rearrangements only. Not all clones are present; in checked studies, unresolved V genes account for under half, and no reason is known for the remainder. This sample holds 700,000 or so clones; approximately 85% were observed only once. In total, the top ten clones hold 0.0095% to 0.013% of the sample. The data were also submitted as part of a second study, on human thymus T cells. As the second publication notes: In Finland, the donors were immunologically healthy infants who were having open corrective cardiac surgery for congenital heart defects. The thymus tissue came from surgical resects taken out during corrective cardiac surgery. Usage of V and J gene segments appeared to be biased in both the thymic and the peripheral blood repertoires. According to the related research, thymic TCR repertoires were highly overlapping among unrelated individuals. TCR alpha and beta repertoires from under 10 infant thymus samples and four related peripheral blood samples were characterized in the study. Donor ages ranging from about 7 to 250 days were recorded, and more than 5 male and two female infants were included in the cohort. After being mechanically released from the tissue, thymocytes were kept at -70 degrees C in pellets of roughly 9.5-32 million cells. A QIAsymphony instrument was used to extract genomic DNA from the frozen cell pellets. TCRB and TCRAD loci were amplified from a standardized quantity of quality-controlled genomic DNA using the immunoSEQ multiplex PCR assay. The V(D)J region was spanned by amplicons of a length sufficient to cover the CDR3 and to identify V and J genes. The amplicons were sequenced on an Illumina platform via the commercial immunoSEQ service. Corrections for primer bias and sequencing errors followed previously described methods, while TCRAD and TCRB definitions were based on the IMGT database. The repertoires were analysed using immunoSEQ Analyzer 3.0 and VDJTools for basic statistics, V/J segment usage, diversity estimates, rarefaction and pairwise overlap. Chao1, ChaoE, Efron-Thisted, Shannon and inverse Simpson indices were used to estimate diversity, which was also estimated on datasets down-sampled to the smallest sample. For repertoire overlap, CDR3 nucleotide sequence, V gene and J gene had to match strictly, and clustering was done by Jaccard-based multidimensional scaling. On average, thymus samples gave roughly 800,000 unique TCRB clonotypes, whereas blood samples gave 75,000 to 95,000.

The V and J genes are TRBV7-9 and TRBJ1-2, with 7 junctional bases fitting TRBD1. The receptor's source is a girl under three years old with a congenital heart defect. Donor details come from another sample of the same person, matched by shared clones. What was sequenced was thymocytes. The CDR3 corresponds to CASSLETGTADLLYGYTF. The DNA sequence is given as TGTGCCAGCAGCTTAGAAACCGGGACAGCGGACCTCCTCTATGGCTACACCTTC. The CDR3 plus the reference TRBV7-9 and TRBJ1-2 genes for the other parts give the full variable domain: DTGVSQNPRHKITKRGQNVTFRCDPISEHNRLYWYRQTLGQGPEFLTYFQNEAQLEKSRLLSDRFSAERPKGSFSTLEIQRTEQGDSAMYLCASSLETGTADLLYGYTFGSGTRLTVV.